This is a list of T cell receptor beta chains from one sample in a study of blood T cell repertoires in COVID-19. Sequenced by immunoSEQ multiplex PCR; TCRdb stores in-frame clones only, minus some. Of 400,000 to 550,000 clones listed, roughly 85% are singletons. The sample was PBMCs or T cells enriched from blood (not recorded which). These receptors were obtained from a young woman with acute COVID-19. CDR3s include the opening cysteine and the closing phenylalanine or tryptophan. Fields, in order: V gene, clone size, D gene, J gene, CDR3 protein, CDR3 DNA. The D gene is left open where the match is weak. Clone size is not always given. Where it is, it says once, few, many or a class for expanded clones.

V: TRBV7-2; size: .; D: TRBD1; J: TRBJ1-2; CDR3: CASSPGTGGAAYGYTF; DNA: TGTGCCAGCAGCCCTGGGACAGGGGGCGCTGCCTATGGCTACACCTTC
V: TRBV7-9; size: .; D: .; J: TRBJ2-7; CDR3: CASSFVGTGNYEQYF; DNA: TGTGCCAGCAGCTTCGTAGGCACAGGGAACTACGAGCAGTACTTC
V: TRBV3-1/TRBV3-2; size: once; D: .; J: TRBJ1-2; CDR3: CASSQRFRDPLGGGYTF; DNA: TGTGCCAGCAGCCAGAGGTTCCGGGACCCACTCGGAGGGGGCTACACCTTC
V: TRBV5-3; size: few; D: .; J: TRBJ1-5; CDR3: CARSLAGVNNQPQHF; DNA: TGTGCCAGAAGCTTGGCGGGGGTTAACAATCAGCCCCAGCATTTT
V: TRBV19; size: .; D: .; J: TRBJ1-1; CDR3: CASSSLGAGATEAFF; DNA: TGTGCCAGTAGCTCCCTGGGAGCGGGGGCGACTGAAGCTTTCTTT
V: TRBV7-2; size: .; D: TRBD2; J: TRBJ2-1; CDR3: CASSRGLATNEQFF; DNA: TGTGCCAGCAGTCGGGGACTAGCAACAAATGAGCAGTTCTTC
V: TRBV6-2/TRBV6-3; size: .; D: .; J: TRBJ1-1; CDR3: CASSYPAGNTEAFF; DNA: TGTGCCAGCAGTTACCCGGCGGGCAACACTGAAGCTTTCTTT
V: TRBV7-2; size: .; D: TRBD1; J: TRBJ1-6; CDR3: CASSLAGTGGHSPLHF; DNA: TGTGCCAGCAGCTTAGCTGGGACAGGGGGGCATTCACCCCTCCACTTT
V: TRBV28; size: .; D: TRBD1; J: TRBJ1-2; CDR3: CASSTHDFDRGSGYTF; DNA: TGTGCCAGCAGTACACATGACTTCGACAGGGGAAGTGGCTACACCTTC
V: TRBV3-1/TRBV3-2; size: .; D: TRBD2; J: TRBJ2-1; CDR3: CASSQGLAGGFGEQFF; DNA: TGTGCCAGCAGCCAAGGCCTAGCGGGGGGTTTTGGTGAGCAGTTCTTC
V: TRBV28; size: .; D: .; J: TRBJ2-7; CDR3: CASSLPYYEQYF; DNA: TGTGCCAGCAGTTTACCCTACTACGAGCAGTACTTC
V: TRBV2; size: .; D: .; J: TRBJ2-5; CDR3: CASSVDYQETQYF; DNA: TGTGCCAGCAGTGTGGACTACCAAGAGACCCAGTACTTC
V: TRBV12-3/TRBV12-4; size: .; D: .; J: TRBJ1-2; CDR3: CASTLTGAYGYTF; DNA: TGTGCCAGCACCCTGACAGGTGCATATGGCTACACCTTC
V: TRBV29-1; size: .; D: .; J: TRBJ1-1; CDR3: CSVRGKNTEAFF; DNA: TGCAGCGTGCGGGGGAAGAACACTGAAGCTTTCTTT
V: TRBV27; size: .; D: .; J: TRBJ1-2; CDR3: CASSLFAGSPDGYTF; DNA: TGTGCCAGCAGTTTATTCGCCGGGTCTCCCGATGGCTACACCTTC
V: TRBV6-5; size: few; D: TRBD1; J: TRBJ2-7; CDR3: CASSYSGQGYEQYF; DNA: TGTGCCAGCAGTTACTCAGGACAGGGTTACGAGCAGTACTTC
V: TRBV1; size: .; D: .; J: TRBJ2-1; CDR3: CTSSQKRVQDNEQFF; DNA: TGCACCAGCAGCCAAAAAAGGGTACAGGACAATGAGCAGTTCTTC
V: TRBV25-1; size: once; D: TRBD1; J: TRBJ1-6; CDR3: CASSAAGTEYNSPLHF; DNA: TGTGCCAGCAGTGCTGCCGGGACAGAGTATAATTCACCCCTCCACTTT
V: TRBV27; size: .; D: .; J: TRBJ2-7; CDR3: CASSLGGNTREQYF; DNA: TGTGCCAGCAGTTTAGGAGGGAACACCCGCGAGCAGTACTTC
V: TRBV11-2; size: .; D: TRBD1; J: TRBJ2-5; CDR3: CASSAGQGQETQYF; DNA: TGTGCCAGCAGCGCTGGACAGGGGCAAGAGACCCAGTACTTC
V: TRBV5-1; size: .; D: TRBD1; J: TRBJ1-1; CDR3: CASSPPRRQGSTEAFF; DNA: TGCGCCAGCAGCCCCCCTAGGCGACAGGGTTCAACTGAAGCTTTCTTT
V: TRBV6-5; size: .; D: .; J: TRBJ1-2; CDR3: CASSSPGRGRYGYTF; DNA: TGTGCCAGCAGCTCGCCTGGTCGGGGAAGGTATGGCTACACCTTC
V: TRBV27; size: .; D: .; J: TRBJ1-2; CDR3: CASSPRFRVGAYGYTF; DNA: TGTGCCAGCAGTCCGAGATTTCGCGTAGGAGCGTATGGCTACACCTTC
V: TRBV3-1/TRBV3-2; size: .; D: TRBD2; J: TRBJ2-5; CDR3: CASSQDLVRGALQETQYF; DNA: TGTGCCAGCAGCCAAGATCTTGTGCGGGGGGCGCTCCAAGAGACCCAGTACTTC
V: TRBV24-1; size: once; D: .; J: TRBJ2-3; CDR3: CATQSSTDTQYF; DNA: TGTGCCACGCAGTCTAGCACAGATACGCAGTATTTT
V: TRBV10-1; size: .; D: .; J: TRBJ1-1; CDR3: CASRRGTEAFF; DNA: TGCGCCAGCAGAAGGGGCACTGAAGCTTTCTTT
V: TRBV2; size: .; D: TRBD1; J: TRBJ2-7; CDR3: CASSECRTGSDRGFCHEQYF; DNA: TGTGCCAGCAGTGAATGTAGGACTGGTTCTGACAGGGGGTTTTGCCACGAGCAGTACTTC
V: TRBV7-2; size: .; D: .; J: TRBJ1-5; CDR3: CASSLGNSGNQPQHF; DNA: TGTGCCAGCAGCTTAGGGAATAGCGGCAATCAGCCCCAGCATTTT
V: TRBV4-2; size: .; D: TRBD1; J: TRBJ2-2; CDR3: CASRGTGGIAGELFF; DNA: TGTGCCAGCAGGGGGACAGGGGGTATCGCCGGGGAGCTGTTTTTT
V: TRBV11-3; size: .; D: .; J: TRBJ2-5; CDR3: CASSQGTAGGTQYF; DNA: TGTGCCAGCAGCCAAGGGACAGCCGGGGGGACCCAGTACTTC
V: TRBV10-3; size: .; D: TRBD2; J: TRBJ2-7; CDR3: CATLLAGAGEQYF; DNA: TGTGCCACTTTACTAGCGGGGGCGGGCGAGCAGTACTTC
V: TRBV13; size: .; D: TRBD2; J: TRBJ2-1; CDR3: CASSTSGRAKYNEQFF; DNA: TGTGCCAGCAGCACTAGCGGGAGGGCCAAGTACAATGAGCAGTTCTTC
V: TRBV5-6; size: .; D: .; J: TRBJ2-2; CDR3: CASSWHTGELFF; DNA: TGTGCCAGCAGCTGGCACACCGGGGAGCTGTTTTTT
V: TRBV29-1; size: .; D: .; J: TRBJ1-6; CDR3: CSVAEVDYNSPLHF; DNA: TGCAGCGTTGCCGAGGTAGACTATAATTCACCCCTCCACTTT
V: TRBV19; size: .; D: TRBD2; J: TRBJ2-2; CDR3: CASTSGTSGRYTGELFF; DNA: TGTGCCAGTACCTCCGGGACTAGCGGGAGGTACACCGGGGAGCTGTTTTTT
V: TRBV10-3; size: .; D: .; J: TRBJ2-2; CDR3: CAISGELEGYGGELFF; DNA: TGTGCCATCAGTGGGGAGTTGGAAGGGTATGGCGGGGAGCTGTTTTTT
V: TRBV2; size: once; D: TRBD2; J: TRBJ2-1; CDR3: CASSKAGGPGEQFF; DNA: TGTGCCAGCAGTAAAGCGGGAGGGCCGGGTGAGCAGTTCTTC
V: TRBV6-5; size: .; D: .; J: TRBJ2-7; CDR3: CASSYSADGSYEQYF; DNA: TGTGCCAGCAGTTACTCCGCCGACGGGTCCTACGAGCAGTACTTC
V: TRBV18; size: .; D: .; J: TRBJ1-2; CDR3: CASSPITRSYEAPGYTF; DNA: TGTGCCAGCTCACCAATCACCCGATCCTACGAAGCTCCTGGCTACACCTTC
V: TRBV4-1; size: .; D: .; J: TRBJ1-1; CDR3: CASSQGFNSKTANTEAFF; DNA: TGCGCCAGCAGCCAAGGGTTTAACAGCAAAACGGCGAACACTGAAGCTTTCTTT
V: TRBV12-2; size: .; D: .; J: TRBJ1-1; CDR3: CASRSGQSNTEAFF; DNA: TGTGCAAGTCGCTCCGGACAGTCGAACACTGAAGCTTTCTTT
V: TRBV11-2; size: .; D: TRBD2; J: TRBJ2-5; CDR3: CASSRTGGPLRETQYF; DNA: TGTGCCAGCAGCCGTACGGGGGGGCCTCTCCGAGAGACCCAGTACTTC
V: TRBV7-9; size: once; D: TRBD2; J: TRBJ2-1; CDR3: CASSLPGTSYNEQFF; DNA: TGTGCCAGCAGCCTTCCCGGGACTAGCTACAATGAGCAGTTCTTC
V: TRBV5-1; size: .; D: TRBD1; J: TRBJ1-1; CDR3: CASSFDVLGQMNTEAFF; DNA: TGCGCCAGCAGCTTTGATGTACTGGGACAGATGAACACTGAAGCTTTCTTT
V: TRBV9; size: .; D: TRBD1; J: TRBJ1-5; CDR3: CASRKQQGDIPNQPQHF; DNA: TGTGCCAGCAGGAAACAACAGGGGGATATTCCCAATCAGCCCCAGCATTTT
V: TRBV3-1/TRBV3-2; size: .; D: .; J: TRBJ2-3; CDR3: CASSQDPGGTDTQYF; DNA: TGTGCCAGCAGCCAAGATCCCGGGGGCACAGATACGCAGTATTTT
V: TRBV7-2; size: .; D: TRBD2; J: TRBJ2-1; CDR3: CASKLAGAINEQFF; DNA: TGTGCCAGCAAACTAGCGGGAGCGATCAATGAGCAGTTCTTC
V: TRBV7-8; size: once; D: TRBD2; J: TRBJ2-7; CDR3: CASSRAGTSSYEQYF; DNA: TGTGCCAGCAGTCGCGCCGGGACTAGCTCCTACGAGCAGTACTTC
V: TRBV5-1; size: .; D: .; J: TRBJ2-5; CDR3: CASSLGGPKETQYF; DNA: TGCGCCAGCAGCTTGGGCGGGCCAAAAGAGACCCAGTACTTC
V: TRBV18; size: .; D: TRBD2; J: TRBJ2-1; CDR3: CASTRLAGGLSGEQFF; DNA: TGTGCCAGCACCCGACTAGCGGGGGGGTTATCCGGTGAGCAGTTCTTC
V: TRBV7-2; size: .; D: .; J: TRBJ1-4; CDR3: CASSSRTVRNEKLFF; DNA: TGTGCCAGCAGCTCCCGGACAGTACGCAATGAAAAACTGTTTTTT
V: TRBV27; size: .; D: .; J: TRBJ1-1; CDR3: CASRSRSGKNTEAFF; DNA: TGTGCCAGCAGATCCCGATCAGGAAAGAACACTGAAGCTTTCTTT
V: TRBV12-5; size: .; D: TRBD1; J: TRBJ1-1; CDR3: CASGLARQPGQPGLLGDGTEAFF; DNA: TGTGCTAGTGGTTTGGCCCGGCAACCGGGACAGCCCGGATTATTAGGAGATGGGACTGAAGCTTTCTTT
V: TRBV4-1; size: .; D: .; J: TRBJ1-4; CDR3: CASSQWRGEKLFF; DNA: TGCGCCAGCAGCCAATGGAGAGGTGAAAAACTGTTTTTT
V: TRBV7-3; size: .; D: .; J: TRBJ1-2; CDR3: CASSQHTGSGGYTF; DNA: TGTGCCAGCAGCCAACATACAGGGTCTGGTGGCTACACCTTC
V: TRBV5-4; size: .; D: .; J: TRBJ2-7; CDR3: CASSFLISGEQYF; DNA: TGTGCCAGCAGCTTCTTAATCTCGGGCGAGCAGTACTTC
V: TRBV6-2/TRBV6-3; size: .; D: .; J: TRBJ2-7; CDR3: CASSPRLEQYF; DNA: TGTGCCAGCAGCCCTAGACTCGAGCAGTACTTC
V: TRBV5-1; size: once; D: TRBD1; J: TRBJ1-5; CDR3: CASSTGTGVGQPQHF; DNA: TGCGCCAGCAGCACCGGGACAGGGGTAGGGCAGCCCCAGCATTTT
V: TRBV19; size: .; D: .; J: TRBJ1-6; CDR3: CASSSQGSYNSPLHF; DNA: TGTGCCAGTAGTAGTCAGGGCTCCTATAATTCACCCCTCCACTTT
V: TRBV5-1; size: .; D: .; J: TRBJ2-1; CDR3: CASSLAGNEQFF; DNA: TGCGCCAGCAGTCTGGCGGGGAATGAGCAGTTCTTC